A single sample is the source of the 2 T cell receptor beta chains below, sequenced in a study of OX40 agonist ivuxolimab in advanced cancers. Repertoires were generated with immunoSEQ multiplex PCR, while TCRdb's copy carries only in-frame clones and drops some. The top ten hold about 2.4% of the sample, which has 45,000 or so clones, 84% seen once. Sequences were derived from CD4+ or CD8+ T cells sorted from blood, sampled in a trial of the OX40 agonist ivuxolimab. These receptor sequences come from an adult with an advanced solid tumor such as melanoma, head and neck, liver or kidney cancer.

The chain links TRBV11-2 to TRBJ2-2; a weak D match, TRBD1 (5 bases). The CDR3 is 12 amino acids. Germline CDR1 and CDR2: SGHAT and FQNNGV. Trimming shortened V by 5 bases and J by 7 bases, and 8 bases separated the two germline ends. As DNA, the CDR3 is TGTGCCAGCAGCCAACAGGTCGGGGAGCTGTTTTTT. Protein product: CASSQQVGELFF. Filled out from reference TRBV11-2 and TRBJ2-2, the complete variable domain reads EAGVAQSPRYKIIEKRQSVAFWCNPISGHATLYWYQQILGQGPKLLIQFQNNGVVDDSQLPKDRFSAERLKGVDSTLKIQPAKLEDSAVYLCASSQQVGELFFGEGSRLTVL.

The CDR3 loop reads CAISVEDSFNYGYTF. The CDR3 DNA reads as TGTGCCATCAGTGTAGAGGACTCTTTTAACTATGGCTACACCTTC. This chain connects TRBV10-3 to TRBJ1-2; D gene unclear. The V and J ends lost 4 bases and 1 base respectively, with 13 bases between them. The germline V gene has CDR1 ENHRY and CDR2 SYGVKD. The CDR3 loop spans 15 amino acids.